Listed below are T cell receptor beta chains from one sample, sequenced in a study of cytomegalovirus exposure and HLA in healthy donors. Assay used: immunoSEQ multiplex PCR; TCRdb lists only in-frame clones, some missing. Seen in this sample are 200,000 or so clones; the ten most common clones hold 0.74%. Sequencing was performed on PBMCs. All receptors come from a boy younger than 18 in good health and CMV-seronegative. The CDR3 runs from the conserved cysteine through the conserved F or W. D genes are given only for firm matches.

TRBD1	TRBV28	TRBJ2-7	TGTGCCAGCAGAACGACAGGGGCGACCCCTTACGAGCAGTACTTC	CASRTTGATPYEQYF
-	TRBV7-9	TRBJ1-1	TGTGCCAGCAGCTTAAAGGGAGGAGCTTTCTTT	CASSLKGGAFF
TRBD1	TRBV18	TRBJ1-2	TGTGCCAGCTCACCACAGGGGGCCAACTATGGCTACACCTTC	CASSPQGANYGYTF
-	TRBV5-8	TRBJ1-4	TGTGCCAGCAGCTTGGAACAGGCCAACTTGGGAGAAAAACTGTTTTTT	CASSLEQANLGEKLFF
-	TRBV29-1	TRBJ1-2	TGCAGCGTTCGGGGGGTTGAGGACTATGGCTACACCTTC	CSVRGVEDYGYTF
-	TRBV13	TRBJ2-7	TGTGCCAGCAGCTTGGGATATATCGGGACTGGCCACCACGAGCAGTACTTC	CASSLGYIGTGHHEQYF
TRBD2	TRBV2	TRBJ2-1	TGTGCCAGCGAAACGGGGACTAGGTACAATGAGCAGTTCTTC	CASETGTRYNEQFF
-	TRBV28	TRBJ2-3	TGTGCCAGCAGTTTATTGAAGGCGGAGGATACGCAGTATTTT	CASSLLKAEDTQYF
TRBD2	TRBV2	TRBJ2-2	TGTGCCAGCAGTGTCGAAATAGCGGGGGGGCCTGGCGGGGAGCTGTTTTTT	CASSVEIAGGPGGELFF
TRBD1	TRBV5-8	TRBJ1-2	TGTGCCAGCAGCTCGCCAACCGGGACAGGGCTGTATGGCTACACCTTC	CASSSPTGTGLYGYTF
-	TRBV30	TRBJ1-1	TGTGCCTGGAGTCAGTTCAGGGGCGAAACTGAAGCTTTCTTT	CAWSQFRGETEAFF
TRBD1	TRBV5-5	TRBJ2-7	TGTGCCAGCAGCTTGCCCATGTCGGACAGGGGGAATCCCTACGAGCAGTACTTC	CASSLPMSDRGNPYEQYF
TRBD2	TRBV6-4	TRBJ2-1	TGTGCCAGCCATCAGCGGGGGCCCTCCTACAATGAGCAGTTCTTC	CASHQRGPSYNEQFF
-	TRBV4-1	TRBJ1-2	TGCGCCAGCAGCCAAGAGGGGCTCTCGGGCTATGGCTACACCTTC	CASSQEGLSGYGYTF
-	TRBV7-9	TRBJ1-2	TGTGCCAGCAGCTTCTTGGAGGGAACGGCAGCTAACTATGGCTACACCTTC	CASSFLEGTAANYGYTF
TRBD1	TRBV25-1	TRBJ1-6	TGTGCCAGCAGTGAAATTAGGGACAGGGTATCACCCCTCCACTTT	CASSEIRDRVSPLHF
TRBD1	TRBV19	TRBJ2-1	TGTGCCAGTAGTATAGAACGGGACAGAAGGAATGAGCAGTTCTTC	CASSIERDRRNEQFF
-	TRBV19	TRBJ2-7	TGTGCCAGTAGTATAAGAGACAGAATCTACGAGCAGTACTTC	CASSIRDRIYEQYF
TRBD2	TRBV5-1	TRBJ2-3	TGCGCCAGCAGCTTGGCGGGTAGCGGGGGAGCAGATACGCAGTATTTT	CASSLAGSGGADTQYF
TRBD1	TRBV9	TRBJ2-2	TGTGCCAGCAGCGCCGGACAGGGGAGGACCGGGGAGCTGTTTTTT	CASSAGQGRTGELFF
TRBD1	TRBV19	TRBJ1-5	TGTGCCAGTAGTATCTACAGGGGCTATAGCAATCAGCCCCAGCATTTT	CASSIYRGYSNQPQHF
-	TRBV28	TRBJ1-6	TGTGCCAGCGTAGAACGGACAAATTCACCCCTCCACTTT	CASVERTNSPLHF
TRBD1	TRBV19	TRBJ1-2	TGTGCCAGTAGTATGAGTGACAGGGCGGATGGCTACACCTTC	CASSMSDRADGYTF
-	TRBV29-1	TRBJ2-7	TGCAGCGTTGAAGTGGCCGGGAACGAGCAGTACTTC	CSVEVAGNEQYF
-	TRBV5-1	TRBJ1-1	TGCGCCAGCACCCCGGGGGAAGTAGACACTGAAGCTTTCTTT	CASTPGEVDTEAFF
TRBD1	TRBV5-4	TRBJ1-4	TGTGCCAGCAGCTTGTCTAGGACAGGGCATGAAAAACTGTTTTTT	CASSLSRTGHEKLFF
TRBD2	TRBV11-2	TRBJ2-3	TGTGCCAGCACCCACCCTCTGGGGGGGTTTATGAGGGATACGCAGTATTTT	CASTHPLGGFMRDTQYF
-	TRBV27	TRBJ1-5	TGTGCCAGCAGTGCGGGGGGGGGTCAGCCCCAGCATTTT	CASSAGGGQPQHF
TRBD1	TRBV19	TRBJ2-7	TGTGCCAGTAGTTACCCGGGACAGCGTCCCTACGAGCAGTACTTC	CASSYPGQRPYEQYF
-	TRBV7-9	TRBJ1-4	TGTGCCAGCACCCGTAATGAAAAACTGTTTTTT	CASTRNEKLFF
TRBD1	TRBV30	TRBJ1-6	TGTGCCTGGGACAGGGGGCAGGAGTCACCCCTCCACTTT	CAWDRGQESPLHF
-	TRBV25-1	TRBJ2-7	TGTGCCAGCAGTGCCGGCACTAGCACTGTCGAGCAGTACTTC	CASSAGTSTVEQYF
TRBD2	TRBV4-2	TRBJ2-7	TGTGCCAGCAGCCGAGTCGCCACAGCGGGGGATACCTACGAGCAGTACTTC	CASSRVATAGDTYEQYF
TRBD1	TRBV19	TRBJ1-2	TGTGCCAGTAGTCCATTTCCGGGACAGGGATATGGCTACACCTTC	CASSPFPGQGYGYTF
TRBD1	TRBV5-5	TRBJ1-4	TGTGCCAGCAGCCCCGGACAGGGGGCCTTTTTTAATGAAAAACTGTTTTTT	CASSPGQGAFFNEKLFF
TRBD2	TRBV7-2	TRBJ2-7	TGTGCCAGCAGCTTATTGGGGGGGGGCTCCTACGAGCAGTACTTC	CASSLLGGGSYEQYF
TRBD2	TRBV5-1	TRBJ2-1	TGCGCCAGCAGCAAACCACTAGCGGGGAAGGCTGATGAGCAGTTCTTC	CASSKPLAGKADEQFF
-	TRBV29-1	TRBJ2-1	TGCAGCGTTGAAGGCCGTACGGAGAACAATGAGCAGTTCTTC	CSVEGRTENNEQFF
-	TRBV6-1	TRBJ1-1	TGTGCCAGCAGTGAGCCCCCAGGGAATGAGGGGGTATTCGGCACTGAAGCTTTCTTT	CASSEPPGNEGVFGTEAFF
-	TRBV10-3	TRBJ1-1	TGTGCCATCAGTGACAGGACCGGGGTAATGAACACTGAAGCTTTCTTT	CAISDRTGVMNTEAFF
-	TRBV6-5	TRBJ2-3	TGTGCCAGCAGGGGGCGGGGCCCGGATACGCAGTATTTT	CASRGRGPDTQYF
TRBD1	TRBV29-1	TRBJ2-7	TGCAGCGTGACAGGGGAGACCTACGAGCAGTACTTC	CSVTGETYEQYF
TRBD1	TRBV5-5	TRBJ1-2	TGTGCCAGCAGCTTGGGAGAGGGGGCGCATGGCTACACCTTC	CASSLGEGAHGYTF
-	TRBV30	TRBJ1-6	TGTGCCTGGAATCCCTCCTTGAGCCTATCCTATAATTCACCCCTCCACTTT	CAWNPSLSLSYNSPLHF
TRBD1	TRBV9	TRBJ1-1	TGTGCCAGCAGCCACCCCCAGGGGGAGAACACTGAAGCTTTCTTT	CASSHPQGENTEAFF
-	TRBV9	TRBJ2-7	TGTGCCAGCAGCGCAGCGGGCAGCTACGAGCAGTACTTC	CASSAAGSYEQYF
-	TRBV6-1	TRBJ1-2	TGTGCCAGCAGCTGGGCCGGGGGGCTGGGAGATGGCTACACCTTC	CASSWAGGLGDGYTF
TRBD2	TRBV5-1	TRBJ2-1	TGCGCCAGCAGCTTGCTAAGCGGGAGCTCCTACAATGAGCAGTTCTTC	CASSLLSGSSYNEQFF
-	TRBV15	TRBJ1-1	TGTGCCACCAGCAGAGATCAGGTACAGGGAGCTTTCTTT	CATSRDQVQGAFF
TRBD1	TRBV19	TRBJ1-2	TGTGCCAGTAGTATGACAGGGGTTGGCTACACCTTC	CASSMTGVGYTF
TRBD1	TRBV5-1	TRBJ1-2	TGCGCCAGCAGCTTGGGGGACAGGGATAACTATGGCTACACCTTC	CASSLGDRDNYGYTF
TRBD1	TRBV5-1	TRBJ1-1	TGCGCCAGCGGCGAACGACCGACAGGGGCTGAAGCTTTCTTT	CASGERPTGAEAFF
-	TRBV28	TRBJ1-1	TGTGCCAGCAGTTTAGAGGTGAACACTGAAGCTTTCTTT	CASSLEVNTEAFF
TRBD1	TRBV5-1	TRBJ1-2	TGCGCCAGCAGCCCGGGACAGACCTTTAACTATGGCTACACCTTC	CASSPGQTFNYGYTF